Listed below are T cell receptor beta chains from one sample, sequenced in a study of sequential checkpoint blockade in melanoma. Measured with immunoSEQ multiplex PCR; TCRdb has only the in-frame clones, and not every one. This sample yields more than 25,000 clones, of which roughly 80% are seen a single time; more than 10% belongs to the top ten. The sequenced sample was CD8+ T cells sorted from blood (inferred from file names), obtained from a patient given nivolumab and ipilimumab in sequence. The receptor set was obtained from a human donor with melanoma. Both conserved end residues are part of each CDR3.

cdr3_length: 14; j_call: TRBJ2-7; v_call: TRBV4-1; cdr3_aa: CASSLSQGGYEQYF
cdr3_length: 16; j_call: TRBJ2-1; v_call: TRBV5-6; cdr3_aa: CASSRRGAQGGHEQFF
cdr3_length: 13; j_call: TRBJ2-1; v_call: TRBV4-2; cdr3_aa: CASSQGGFNEQFF
cdr3_length: 14; j_call: TRBJ2-1; v_call: TRBV6-5; cdr3_aa: CASSGRPAYNEQFF
cdr3_length: 18; j_call: TRBJ1-2; v_call: TRBV5-1; cdr3_aa: CASSLLQQGAEANYGYTF
cdr3_length: 14; j_call: TRBJ1-4; v_call: TRBV2; cdr3_aa: CASNAGTANEKLFF
cdr3_length: 14; j_call: TRBJ1-2; v_call: TRBV4-1; cdr3_aa: CASKPDVGGYGYTF
cdr3_length: 14; j_call: TRBJ2-7; v_call: TRBV27; cdr3_aa: CASSRRTGDYEQYF
cdr3_length: 15; j_call: TRBJ1-1; v_call: TRBV9; cdr3_aa: CASLTEGASNTEAFF
cdr3_length: 15; j_call: TRBJ2-1; v_call: TRBV5-4; cdr3_aa: CASSHRLAGHNEQFF
cdr3_length: 15; j_call: TRBJ1-6; v_call: TRBV9; cdr3_aa: CASSVEGTGNSPLHF
cdr3_length: 14; j_call: -; v_call: TRBV5-6; cdr3_aa: CASSRRDRGPEQYF
cdr3_length: 13; j_call: TRBJ1-2; v_call: TRBV25-1; cdr3_aa: CASSEPGVRGYTF
cdr3_length: 14; j_call: TRBJ1-1; v_call: TRBV19; cdr3_aa: CASSPFRENTEAFF
cdr3_length: 13; j_call: TRBJ2-7; v_call: TRBV7-2; cdr3_aa: CASSGGTDHEQYF
cdr3_length: 13; j_call: TRBJ2-7; v_call: TRBV7-9; cdr3_aa: CASRGTDSYEQYF